Listed here are 19 T cell receptor beta chains from one sample, sequenced in a study of blood T cell repertoires in COVID-19. Only in-frame clones appear in the TCRdb table, and some are missing; sequencing was by immunoSEQ multiplex PCR. Altogether fewer than 300,000 clones are present, around nine tenths being singletons, with the ten largest covering about 9.2%. Input material: peripheral blood. The receptors were sampled from a man aged 40-49 years who had recovered from COVID-19.

V is TRBV10-3 and J is TRBJ2-1; 9 bases are shared with TRBD2. Trimming cost V 6 bases and J 7 bases; bases outside gene matches: 7. Germline CDR1 and CDR2: ENHRY and SYGVKD. The CDR3 sequence is 14 residues long. The CDR3 sequence is CAIRTGTSYNEQFF. CDR3 nucleotide sequence: TGTGCCATCAGAACCGGGACTAGCTATAATGAGCAGTTCTTC.

This chain joins TRBV3-1 (or the pseudogene TRBV3-2) and TRBJ1-6; TRBD1 is a possible D gene (6 bases). Germline V gives CDR1 LGHDT, CDR2 YNNKEL (reference sequence). The length of the CDR3 is 15 residues. The V and J ends lost 4 bases and 7 bases respectively, with 14 bases between them. The CDR3 protein is CASSPSAGVNSPLHF. The CDR3 DNA sequence: TGTGCCAGCAGCCCATCGGCAGGGGTAAATTCACCCCTCCACTTT.

The rearrangement joins TRBV11-2 to TRBJ1-5; D is possibly TRBD1 (6 bases). Germline V gives CDR1 SGHAT, CDR2 FQNNGV. The V end lost 5 bases, the J end lost 3 bases, and 14 bases lay between the germline ends. The CDR3 has 15 residues. This CDR3 is CASSPRQGYNQPQHF. The DNA of the CDR3 is TGTGCCAGCAGCCCGAGGCAGGGGTACAATCAGCCCCAGCATTTT.

The rearrangement links TRBV6-5 to TRBJ2-7; TRBD2 matches at 11 bases. The length of the CDR3 is 16 residues. Per the germline V gene, CDR1 is MNHEY and CDR2 is SVGAGI. J was trimmed by 3 bases and V by 0 bases; bases with no gene match: 4. For the CDR3, the DNA is TGTGCCAGCAGTTACTCGAGGCTAGCGGGAGGCTACGAGCAGTACTTC. It specifies CASSYSRLAGGYEQYF.

The chain uses TRBV5-6 and TRBJ2-6, with 7 bases aligning to TRBD1. The J segment lost 0 bases and the V segment lost 3 bases, leaving 9 bases of the junction unmatched. Germline V CDR1 and CDR2: SGHDT, YYEEEE. The CDR3 runs to 18 residues. The chain's CDR3 is CASSWIRQGYSGANVLTF. The CDR3 DNA is TGTGCCAGCAGCTGGATAAGACAGGGCTACTCTGGGGCCAACGTCCTGACTTTC.

The genes are TRBV25-1 and TRBJ2-2; 9 bases are shared with TRBD2. This CDR3 comprises 17 residues. Germline V gene lookup returns CDR1 MGHDK and CDR2 SYGVNS. Losses at the gene ends were 7 bases for V and 9 bases for J; bases not matched to a gene: 18. This CDR3 reads CASNGRSGGFFDRELFF. DNA for the CDR3: TGTGCCAGCAACGGACGTAGCGGGGGCTTTTTCGATAGGGAGCTGTTTTTT.

The V gene is TRBV10-3, the J gene TRBJ2-7, with D maybe TRBD2 (5 bases). The germline V gene encodes CDR1 ENHRY and CDR2 SYGVKD. The CDR3 consists of 12 residues. V lost 4 bases, J lost 7 bases, and 11 bases lay in between. The CDR3 region is CAISGARGEQYF. The CDR3 DNA is TGTGCCATCAGTGGGGCCCGGGGAGAGCAGTACTTC.

This chain connects TRBV9 to TRBJ2-6; maybe TRBD1 (5 bases). With 0 bases removed from V and 2 bases from J, the gap between germline ends came to 9 bases. Germline V lookup: CDR1 SGDLS, CDR2 YYNGEE. The CDR3 is made up of 16 amino acids. CDR3 loop: CASSVGGRAGANVLTF. CDR3 bases: TGTGCCAGCAGCGTAGGAGGCAGGGCTGGGGCCAACGTCCTGACTTTC.

This chain joins TRBV6-5 and TRBJ1-1; 9 bases fit TRBD1. The CDR3 contains 14 residues. Trimming cost V 2 bases and J 9 bases; bases outside gene matches: 7. The V gene's germline CDR1 is MNHEY and CDR2 SVGAGI. CDR3 DNA: TGTGCCAGCAGTTACGGGGGACAGGGTTCGAAAGCTTTCTTT. Encoded protein: CASSYGGQGSKAFF.

This sequence joins TRBV5-1 and TRBJ2-7; perhaps TRBD2 as D (6 bases). Deletions cut 0 bases from V and 4 bases from J, with 17 bases between. Germline V gene sequence: CDR1 SGHRS, CDR2 YFSETQ. The CDR3 sequence is 16 residues long. CDR3 amino acids: CASSLAEGLSGYEQYF. The CDR3 DNA reads TGCGCCAGCAGCTTGGCGGAGGGTTTAAGCGGGTACGAGCAGTACTTC. The variable domain in full, completed from reference TRBV5-1 and TRBJ2-7, reads KAGVTQTPRYLIKTRGQQVTLSCSPISGHRSVSWYQQTPGQGLQFLFEYFSETQRNKGNFPGRFSGRQFSNSRSEMNVSTLELGDSALYLCASSLAEGLSGYEQYFGPGTRLTVT.

The rearrangement uses TRBV25-1 and TRBJ2-1; 8 bases map to TRBD1. The germline V gene encodes CDR1 MGHDK and CDR2 SYGVNS. The trim removed 6 bases at V and 8 bases at J, leaving 12 bases unmatched. CDR3 length: 15 amino acids. This CDR3 reads CASSRIVQGAYEQFF. The CDR3 DNA sequence: TGTGCCAGCAGCCGTATAGTCCAGGGGGCTTATGAGCAGTTCTTC.

The chain has TRBV29-1 and TRBJ2-5; 8 positions match TRBD1. In germline, CDR1 is SQVTM, CDR2 ANQGSEA. Losses at the gene ends were 4 bases for V and 7 bases for J; bases not matched to a gene: 11. CDR3 length equals 14 residues. DNA of the CDR3: TGCAGCGTTGGTGTGGGGGGACAGGCAAGGACCCAGTACTTC. As protein: CSVGVGGQARTQYF.

This clone turned up a few times. The chain combines TRBV10-2 with TRBJ1-2, with 8 positions matching TRBD1. V shed 5 bases, J shed 5 bases, and the junction held 10 bases outside the gene matches. The CDR3 has 15 amino acids. The V gene's germline CDR1 is WSHSY and CDR2 SAAADI. CDR3 loop: CASSPFGRGLYGYTF. CDR3 bases: TGCGCCAGCAGTCCGTTCGGCAGGGGGCTGTATGGCTACACCTTC.

This sequence joins TRBV5-5 and TRBJ1-2, with TRBD1 matching over 8 bases. This CDR3 is 14 amino acids long. CDR1 and CDR2 from the germline V gene are SGHKS and YYEKEE (reference sequence). V lost 4 bases and J lost 4; bases outside the gene matches: 6. The CDR3 region has the DNA TGTGCCAGCAGCCCCGCAGGGGGCCGCTATGGCTACACCTTC. Amino acid sequence: CASSPAGGRYGYTF.

V is TRBV7-8 and J is TRBJ2-1, with TRBD1 identical over 12 bases. This CDR3 comprises 18 residues. The V and J ends lost 5 bases and 6 bases, in that order; junction bases with no gene match: 14. CDR1 SGHVS and CDR2 FQNEAQ come from the germline V gene. For the CDR3, the DNA is TGTGCCAGCAGCCCGCGGGACAGGGGGCCCCGGTCTGCCAATGAGCAGTTCTTC. Amino acid sequence: CASSPRDRGPRSANEQFF. The full variable domain, in which reference TRBV7-8 and TRBJ2-1 provide the parts outside the CDR3, is GAGVSQSPRYKVAKRGQDVALRCDPISGHVSLFWYQQALGQGPEFLTYFQNEAQLDKSGLPSDRFFAERPEGSVSTLKIQRTQQEDSAVYLCASSPRDRGPRSANEQFFGPGTRLTVL.

The gene calls are TRBV9 and TRBJ2-3; D possibly corresponds to TRBD2 (7 bases). Looked up from germline, CDR1 is SGDLS and CDR2 is YYNGEE. This CDR3 is 14 amino acids long. Trimming cost V 3 bases and J 6 bases, with 14 bases left between them. CDR3 sequence (DNA): TGTGCCAGCAGCGGGGGGGGCAGGACCGATACGCAGTATTTT. As protein: CASSGGGRTDTQYF.

The sample holds a few counts of this clone. The genes are TRBV5-4 and TRBJ1-1, with TRBD1 as a possible D gene (5 bases). V was trimmed by 4 bases and J by 0 bases, leaving 16 bases between them. CDR1 and CDR2 (germline): SGHNT, YYREEE (reference sequence). The CDR3 spans 16 residues. This CDR3 reads CASSLGQGGMNTEAFF. The CDR3 coding sequence is TGTGCCAGCAGCCTCGGTCAGGGCGGCATGAACACTGAAGCTTTCTTT.

In nucleotides, the CDR3 is TGCGCCAGCAGACAGATCGGACAGGGCTACACTGAAGCTTTCTTT. Protein: CASRQIGQGYTEAFF. This rearrangement joins TRBV4-3 to TRBJ1-1; 8 positions agree with TRBD1. V shed 6 bases and J 3 bases; nucleotides not matched to a gene: 9. The CDR3 is 15 residues long. The V gene's germline CDR1 is LGHNA and CDR2 YSLEER.

The chain recombines TRBV5-1 with TRBJ2-7; tentative D call: TRBD2 (5 bases). Trimming took 0 bases from V and 2 from J, leaving 9 bases between them. This CDR3 is 14 amino acids long. Germline V CDR1 and CDR2: SGHRS, YFSETQ. CDR3 sequence (DNA): TGCGCCAGCAGCTTGGCGACGGGAACCTACGAGCAGTACTTC. This encodes CASSLATGTYEQYF. The variable domain in full, with the rest retrieved from reference TRBV5-1 and TRBJ2-7, is KAGVTQTPRYLIKTRGQQVTLSCSPISGHRSVSWYQQTPGQGLQFLFEYFSETQRNKGNFPGRFSGRQFSNSRSEMNVSTLELGDSALYLCASSLATGTYEQYFGPGTRLTVT.